What follows are 18 T cell receptor beta chains derived from one specimen sequenced in a study of control samples from healthy donors and cancer patients. TCRdb keeps only in-frame clones here, not all; method: immunoSEQ multiplex PCR. The sample consists of 130,000 or so clones, around 94% of them appearing once. The material sequenced was blood. These receptors came from a man aged 35 to 55 in good health.

This chain joins TRBV7-6 and TRBJ2-6, with 7 bases aligning to TRBD1. The germline CDR1 and CDR2 sequences are SGHVS and FNYEAQ. With V trimmed by 0 bases and J by 3 bases, 8 bases remained unmatched. CDR3 length: 18 amino acids. The CDR3 spells CASSLAQGNILGANVLTF. The CDR3 region has the DNA TGTGCCAGCAGCTTAGCACAGGGGAATATCCTTGGGGCCAACGTCCTGACTTTC.

The chain is built from TRBV5-6 and TRBJ1-2; D is perhaps TRBD1 (6 bases). The CDR3 runs to 14 residues. The V end lost 2 bases, the J end lost 4 bases, and 12 bases lay between the germline ends. Germline CDR1 SGHDT, CDR2 YYEEEE. The CDR3 coding sequence is TGTGCCAGCAGCTTACAGGGTTATTTCTATGGCTACACCTTC. Translated, it gives CASSLQGYFYGYTF. The complete variable domain, with remaining parts taken from reference TRBV5-6 and TRBJ1-2, reads DAGVTQSPTHLIKTRGQQVTLRCSPKSGHDTVSWYQQALGQGPQFIFQYYEEEERQRGNFPDRFSGHQFPNYSSELNVNALLLGDSALYLCASSLQGYFYGYTFGSGTRLTVV.

This chain uses TRBV29-1 with TRBJ1-1; no clear D gene. The CDR3 is 12 amino acids. The V end was cut by 1 base, the J end by 1 base, with 4 bases between. The germline CDR1 and CDR2 sequences are SQVTM and ANQGSEA. In nucleotides, the CDR3 is TGCAGCGTTGAAGGGGGGAACACTGAAGCTTTCTTT. It specifies CSVEGGNTEAFF.

This sequence joins TRBV5-1 and TRBJ2-1; the match to TRBD2 covers 10 bases. Trimming at V came to 5 bases and at J to 2 bases, leaving 1 base not matched to a gene. Germline CDR1 SGHRS, CDR2 YFSETQ. This CDR3 comprises 14 residues. The CDR3 DNA reads TGCGCCAGCAGTAGCGGGGGGACCTACAATGAGCAGTTCTTC. Its translation is CASSSGGTYNEQFF.

This clone occurred a few times. The CDR3 nucleotides are TGTGCCAGCAGCTTAGCCGGCAACTACGAGCAGTACTTC. Protein: CASSLAGNYEQYF. V is TRBV7-9 and J is TRBJ2-7; D ambiguous. Germline V gene data show CDR1 as SEHNR and CDR2 as FQNEAQ (reference sequence). The V end lost 0 bases, the J end lost 3 bases, and 6 bases lay between the germline ends. The CDR3 is made up of 13 amino acids.

The rearrangement links TRBV9 to TRBJ1-2; possibly TRBD1 for D (6 bases). With 5 bases removed from V and 2 bases from J, the gap between germline ends came to 13 bases. This CDR3 has 14 amino acids. The germline V gene encodes CDR1 SGDLS and CDR2 YYNGEE. In DNA, the CDR3 is TGTGCCAGCAGAGCCGCGGGGGCAAACTATGGCTACACCTTC. It encodes CASRAAGANYGYTF.

The chain combines TRBV7-3 with TRBJ2-3, with TRBD2 matching 9 bases. The CDR3 sequence is 15 residues long. V gave up 0 bases and J gave up 6 bases; unmatched junction bases: 4. The germline gives CDR1 SGHTA, CDR2 FQGTGA. CDR3 sequence (DNA): TGTGCCAGCAGCTTAACTGCGGGAGGGCTTGATACGCAGTATTTT. This gives the protein CASSLTAGGLDTQYF. Based on the CDR3 plus reference TRBV7-3 and TRBJ2-3, the full variable domain is GAGVSQTPSNKVTEKGKYVELRCDPISGHTALYWYRQSLGQGPEFLIYFQGTGAADDSGLPNDRFFAVRPEGSVSTLKIQRTERGDSAVYLCASSLTAGGLDTQYFGPGTRLTVL.

The chain joins TRBV28 to TRBJ1-5, with 11 nucleotides matching TRBD1. Trimming at V came to 6 bases and at J to 6 bases, leaving 7 bases not matched to a gene. The CDR3 is made up of 15 amino acids. The V gene's germline CDR1 is MDHEN and CDR2 SYDVKM. The CDR3 nucleotides read TGTGCCAGCAGGGAACTCGGGACAGGGGGTCAGCCCCAGCATTTT. This codes for CASRELGTGGQPQHF.

This chain joins TRBV27 and TRBJ2-7, with 7 bases identical to TRBD1. This CDR3 comprises 15 residues. Germline V CDR1 and CDR2: MNHEY, SMNVEV (reference sequence). J was trimmed by 4 bases and V by 3 bases; bases with no gene match: 9. The chain's CDR3 is CASSFNEAGGYEQYF. For the CDR3, the DNA is TGTGCCAGCAGTTTTAACGAGGCAGGGGGTTACGAGCAGTACTTC.

A single count supports this clone. The V gene is TRBV7-9, the J gene TRBJ1-5; no reliable D call. With 5 bases removed from V and 1 base from J, the gap between germline ends came to 9 bases. The CDR3 spans 14 residues. Germline CDR1 is SEHNR and CDR2 is FQNEAQ (reference sequence). CDR3 residues: CASSVLGSNQPQHF. CDR3 in DNA: TGTGCCAGCAGCGTTCTTGGGAGCAATCAGCCCCAGCATTTT.

V gene TRBV2 combines with J gene TRBJ2-6; 7 bases match TRBD1. Losses at the gene ends were 4 bases for V and 3 bases for J; bases not matched to a gene: 12. The CDR3 consists of 18 residues. From germline, CDR1 is SNHLY and CDR2 FYNNEI. The CDR3 region is CASSAPGQSWGGANVLTF. Written as DNA, the CDR3 is TGTGCCAGCAGTGCCCCGGGACAGAGTTGGGGTGGGGCCAACGTCCTGACTTTC.

This sequence joins TRBV18 and TRBJ1-1; D is undetermined. Looked up from germline, CDR1 is KGHSH and CDR2 is LQKENI. The germline V and J ends were trimmed by 4 bases and 4 bases, with 19 bases remaining between them. There are 16 residues in the CDR3. The CDR3 DNA reads as TGTGCCAGCTCACGATCAGAGGCGGGAAGGGTCACTGAAGCTTTCTTT. It codes for CASSRSEAGRVTEAFF. Full variable domain (missing parts from reference TRBV18 and TRBJ1-1): NAGVMQNPRHLVRRRGQEARLRCSPMKGHSHVYWYRQLPEEGLKFMVYLQKENIIDESGMPKERFSAEFPKEGPSILRIQQVVRGDSAAYFCASSRSEAGRVTEAFFGQGTRLTVV.

This chain connects TRBV9 to TRBJ1-1; no firm D call. The CDR3 is 14 amino acids. V lost 0 bases and J 0 bases, leaving 6 bases between the germline ends. Looked up from germline, CDR1 is SGDLS and CDR2 is YYNGEE. The CDR3 sequence is CASSVASVNTEAFF. The CDR3 bases are TGTGCCAGCAGCGTAGCTTCAGTGAACACTGAAGCTTTCTTT. Complete variable domain (other parts from reference TRBV9 and TRBJ1-1): DSGVTQTPKHLITATGQRVTLRCSPRSGDLSVYWYQQSLDQGLQFLIQYYNGEERAKGNILERFSAQQFPDLHSELNLSSLELGDSALYFCASSVASVNTEAFFGQGTRLTVV.

The chain combines TRBV11-3 with TRBJ2-2, with D possibly being TRBD1 (5 bases). The V end was cut by 2 bases, the J end by 4 bases, with 5 bases between. The CDR3 has 13 residues. Germline V gene data show CDR1 as SGHNT and CDR2 as YENEEA. The CDR3 region is CASSLRGTGELFF. CDR3 nucleotide sequence: TGTGCCAGCAGCTTAAGGGGCACCGGGGAGCTGTTTTTT.

The chain joins TRBV28 to TRBJ2-3, with D possibly TRBD2 on 6 matching bases. The CDR3 covers 14 residues. CDR1 MDHEN and CDR2 SYDVKM come from the germline V gene. Trimming left V 7 bases short and J 5 bases short, with 16 bases between. The CDR3 region is CASNRDSTKDTQYF. The CDR3 DNA is TGTGCCAGCAATCGGGACTCGACCAAAGATACGCAGTATTTT.

V gene TRBV7-9 combines with J gene TRBJ1-2, with D possibly being TRBD1 (5 bases). Germline CDR1 and CDR2: SEHNR and FQNEAQ (reference sequence). With 5 bases removed from V and 8 bases from J, the gap between germline ends came to 15 bases. The CDR3 loop spans 13 amino acids. CDR3 loop: CASSPGTVGGYTF. The DNA for the CDR3 is TGTGCCAGCAGCCCGGGGACCGTCGGAGGCTACACCTTC.

The CDR3 reads CASSARDGVSYEQYF. The DNA of the CDR3 is TGTGCCAGCAGTGCCCGGGACGGAGTCTCCTACGAGCAGTACTTC. This chain connects TRBV2 to TRBJ2-7, with D possibly being TRBD1 or TRBD2 (5 bases each). Germline V gives CDR1 SNHLY, CDR2 FYNNEI. This CDR3 region has 15 residues. V lost 4 bases, J lost 0 bases, and 13 bases lay in between.

V and J are TRBV13 and TRBJ1-3, with unresolved D. The CDR3 extends over 12 amino acids. The germline gives CDR1 PRHDT, CDR2 FYEKMQ (reference sequence). V was cut by 1 base and J by 4 bases, with 2 bases left in between. CDR3 DNA sequence: TGTGCCAGCAGCTTAGAAGGAAACACCATATATTTT. Translation: CASSLEGNTIYF.